The 14 T cell receptor beta chains given below trace back to one sample, sequenced in a study of cytomegalovirus exposure and HLA in healthy donors. The PCR used 60 Vbeta and 13 Jbeta primers. The assay was immunoSEQ multiplex PCR, and TCRdb's table has in-frame clones only and misses some. Here the sample spans 150,000 to 200,000 clones, about two thirds being singletons. The sequenced sample consisted of PBMCs. The receptors were sampled from a woman aged 30 to 39 in good health and CMV-seronegative.

This clone was seen a handful of times. This chain links TRBV7-9 with TRBJ2-3, with 11 positions matching TRBD2. The CDR3 sequence is 15 residues long. Germline V gives CDR1 SEHNR, CDR2 FQNEAQ (reference sequence). V gave up 5 bases and J gave up 3 bases; unmatched junction bases: 4. The CDR3 DNA reads as TGTGCCAGCAGCAAACTAGCGGGAGTAACAGATACGCAGTATTTT. Protein product: CASSKLAGVTDTQYF. Full variable domain (missing parts from reference TRBV7-9 and TRBJ2-3): DTGVSQNPRHKITKRGQNVTFRCDPISEHNRLYWYRQTLGQGPEFLTYFQNEAQLEKSRLLSDRFSAERPKGSFSTLEIQRTEQGDSAMYLCASSKLAGVTDTQYFGPGTRLTVL.

V is TRBV29-1 and J is TRBJ2-3; D uncertain. This CDR3 comprises 13 residues. Trimming removed 3 bases from V and 0 bases from J, with 7 bases in between. Germline V gene lookup returns CDR1 SQVTM and CDR2 ANQGSEA. The CDR3 here is CSVDGGSTDTQYF. CDR3 DNA: TGCAGCGTTGACGGCGGTAGCACAGATACGCAGTATTTT.

This clone was detected only a few times. The V and J genes are TRBV10-3 and TRBJ1-5; weak D call: TRBD1 (5 bases). V was cut by 10 bases and J by 0 bases, with 16 bases left in between. Germline V lookup: CDR1 ENHRY, CDR2 SYGVKD. The CDR3 is made up of 15 amino acids. CDR3 protein: CATSSRQGSNQPQHF. The CDR3 coding sequence is TGTGCCACCTCGTCTAGGCAGGGTAGCAATCAGCCCCAGCATTTT.

Only a few counts were recorded for this clone. This chain uses TRBV30 with TRBJ1-1; D not resolved. CDR3 size: 13 residues. V lost 4 bases to trimming and J lost 1 base, with 10 bases between them. Germline-derived CDR1 and CDR2 are GTSNPN and SVGIG (reference sequence). CDR3 DNA sequence: TGTGCCTGGAAACAAACAGAGAACACTGAAGCTTTCTTT. This sequence encodes CAWKQTENTEAFF.

This clone came up a few times. This chain connects TRBV7-2 to TRBJ2-5; D might be TRBD2 (6 bases). The germline V gene encodes CDR1 SGHTA and CDR2 FQGNSA. CDR3 length: 13 amino acids. Trimming pared 5 bases from V and 5 bases from J, leaving 12 bases between. The CDR3 loop is CASSPPAGETQYF. CDR3 bases: TGTGCCAGCAGCCCGCCTGCGGGGGAGACCCAGTACTTC.

CDR3 in amino acids: CASSIAGLSWGGYTF. CDR3 DNA: TGTGCCAGCAGTATAGCAGGTCTTTCTTGGGGCGGCTACACCTTC. This rearrangement joins TRBV28 to TRBJ1-2; TRBD1 might be the D (5 bases). V gave up 5 bases and J gave up 8 bases, with 21 bases separating them. The V gene's germline CDR1 is MDHEN and CDR2 SYDVKM. The CDR3 is 15 residues long.

CDR3 DNA: TGTGCCAGCAGCCAAGATGAGGACAGGGGATTATCGTTTGAGCAGTACTTC. Residues: CASSQDEDRGLSFEQYF. The V and J genes are TRBV14 and TRBJ2-7, with 9 bases matching TRBD1. Trimming removed 0 bases from V and 7 bases from J; junction bases left unmatched: 13. Germline V gene lookup returns CDR1 SGHDN and CDR2 FVKESK. The CDR3 covers 17 residues.

This rearrangement joins TRBV19 to TRBJ2-3; 9 bases map to TRBD2. CDR1 LNHDA and CDR2 SQIVND come from the germline V gene (reference sequence). J lost 2 bases, V lost 5 bases, and 11 bases had no gene match. The CDR3 consists of 17 residues. The CDR3 region has the DNA TGTGCCAGTAGTCTTGAGGGTAGCGGGAGAACCACAGATACGCAGTATTTT. It is translated as CASSLEGSGRTTDTQYF.

The chain joins TRBV28 to TRBJ1-2; D is possibly TRBD1 (6 bases). Germline loops: CDR1 MDHEN, CDR2 SYDVKM. V was shortened by 4 bases and J by 0 bases, with 12 bases between the two germline ends. This CDR3 has 15 amino acids. The CDR3 protein is CASSYGGATNYGYTF. The CDR3 bases are TGTGCCAGCAGTTATGGGGGGGCCACTAACTATGGCTACACCTTC.

The V and J genes are TRBV4-3 and TRBJ1-1; D is uncertain. The CDR3 covers 14 residues. Per germline, CDR1 LGHNA and CDR2 YSLEER. Trimming left V 4 bases short and J 2 bases short, with 11 bases between. In DNA form, the CDR3 reads TGCGCCAGCAGCCCTCTCGGGTTTAACACTGAAGCTTTCTTT. It is translated as CASSPLGFNTEAFF.

The chain has TRBV6-4 and TRBJ2-5, with D uncertain. Trimming removed 4 bases from V and 2 bases from J, with 5 bases in between. The CDR3 runs 12 residues. Germline V CDR1 and CDR2: MRHNA, SNTAGT. The CDR3 loop reads CASSARQETQYF. The CDR3 nucleotides read TGTGCCAGCAGTGCCAGACAAGAGACCCAGTACTTC.

The rearrangement uses TRBV20-1 and TRBJ2-1; the D is unclear. Germline V gene sequence: CDR1 DFQATT, CDR2 SNEGSKA (reference sequence). The CDR3 totals 11 residues. With 3 bases removed from V and 5 bases from J, the gap between germline ends came to 5 bases. CDR3 DNA: TGCAGTGCTAGGCGTCACAATGAGCAGTTCTTC. Amino acids: CSARRHNEQFF.

The chain couples TRBV7-9 to TRBJ1-2; possible D gene TRBD1, 6 bases. V lost 8 bases and J lost 4, with 20 bases in between. The CDR3 has 15 amino acids. The germline V gene has CDR1 SEHNR and CDR2 FQNEAQ (reference sequence). The CDR3 nucleotides read TGTGCCAGCTCTCCGGGGGGGCGTCGTGTCTATGGCTACACCTTC. It is translated as CASSPGGRRVYGYTF.

The chain has TRBV30 and TRBJ1-2; the D is unclear. The CDR3 loop spans 13 amino acids. Germline V CDR1 and CDR2: GTSNPN, SVGIG (reference sequence). V shed 0 bases and J shed 3 bases, with 8 bases lying between them. CDR3 nucleotides: TGTGCCTGGAGTGTAGAGCGGTACTATGGCTACACCTTC. Translated: CAWSVERYYGYTF.